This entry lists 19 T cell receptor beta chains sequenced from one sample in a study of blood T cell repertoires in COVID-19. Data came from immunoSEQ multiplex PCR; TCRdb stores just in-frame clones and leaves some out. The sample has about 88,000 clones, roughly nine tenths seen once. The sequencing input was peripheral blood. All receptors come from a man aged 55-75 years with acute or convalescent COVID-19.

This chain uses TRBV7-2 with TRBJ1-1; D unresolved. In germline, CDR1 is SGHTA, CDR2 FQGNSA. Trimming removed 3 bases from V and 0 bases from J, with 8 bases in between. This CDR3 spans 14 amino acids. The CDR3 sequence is CASSLQAMNTEAFF. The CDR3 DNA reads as TGTGCCAGCAGCTTGCAGGCCATGAACACTGAAGCTTTCTTT.

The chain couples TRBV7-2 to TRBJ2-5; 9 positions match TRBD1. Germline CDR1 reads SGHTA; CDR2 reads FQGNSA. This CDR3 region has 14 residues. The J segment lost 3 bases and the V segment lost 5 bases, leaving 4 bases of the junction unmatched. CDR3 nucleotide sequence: TGTGCCAGCAGCAGGGACAGGGTAAAAGAGACCCAGTACTTC. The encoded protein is CASSRDRVKETQYF. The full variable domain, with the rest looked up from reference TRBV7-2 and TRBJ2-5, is GAGVSQSPSNKVTEKGKDVELRCDPISGHTALYWYRQSLGQGLEFLIYFQGNSAPDKSGLPSDRFSAERTGGSVSTLTIQRTQQEDSAVYLCASSRDRVKETQYFGPGTRLLVL.

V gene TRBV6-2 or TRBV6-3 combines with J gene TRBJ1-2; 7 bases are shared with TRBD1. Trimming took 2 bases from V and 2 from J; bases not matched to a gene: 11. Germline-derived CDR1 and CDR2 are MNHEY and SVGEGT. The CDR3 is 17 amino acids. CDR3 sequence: CASSYGWATGINYGYTF. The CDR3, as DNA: TGTGCCAGCAGTTACGGTTGGGCGACAGGGATAAACTATGGCTACACCTTC.

The CDR3 region has the DNA TGTGCCAGCAGCTTATTTAGCGGGTCTTACAATGAGCAGTTCTTC. Residues: CASSLFSGSYNEQFF. V is TRBV7-3 and J is TRBJ2-1, with 7 nucleotides matching TRBD2. V lost 2 bases, J lost 4 bases, and 5 bases stayed unmatched. The V gene's germline CDR1 is SGHTA and CDR2 FQGTGA. The CDR3 contains 15 residues.

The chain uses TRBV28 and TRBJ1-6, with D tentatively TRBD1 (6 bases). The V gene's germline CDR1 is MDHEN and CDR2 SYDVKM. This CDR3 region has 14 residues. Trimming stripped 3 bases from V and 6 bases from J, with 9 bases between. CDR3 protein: CASSLTGINSPLHF. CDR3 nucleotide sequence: TGTGCCAGCAGTTTGACAGGCATTAATTCACCCCTCCACTTT.

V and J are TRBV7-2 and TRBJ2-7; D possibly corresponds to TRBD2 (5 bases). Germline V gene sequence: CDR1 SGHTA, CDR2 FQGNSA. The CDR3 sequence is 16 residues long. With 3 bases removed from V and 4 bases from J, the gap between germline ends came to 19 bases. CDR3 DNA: TGTGCCAGCAGCTTGGACGGCGCGGGTATCCCATACGAGCAGTACTTC. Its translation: CASSLDGAGIPYEQYF.

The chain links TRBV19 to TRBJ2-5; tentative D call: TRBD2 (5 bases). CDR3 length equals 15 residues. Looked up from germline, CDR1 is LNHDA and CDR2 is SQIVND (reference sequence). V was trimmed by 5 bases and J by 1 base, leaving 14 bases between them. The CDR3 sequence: CASSDRDSPQETQYF. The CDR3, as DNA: TGTGCCAGTAGTGACCGGGATTCCCCCCAAGAGACCCAGTACTTC.

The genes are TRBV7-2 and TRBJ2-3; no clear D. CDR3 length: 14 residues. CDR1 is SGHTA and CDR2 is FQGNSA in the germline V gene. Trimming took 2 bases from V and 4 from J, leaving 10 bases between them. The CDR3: CASSLLSSADTQYF. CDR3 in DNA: TGTGCCAGCAGCTTACTATCATCGGCAGATACGCAGTATTTT.

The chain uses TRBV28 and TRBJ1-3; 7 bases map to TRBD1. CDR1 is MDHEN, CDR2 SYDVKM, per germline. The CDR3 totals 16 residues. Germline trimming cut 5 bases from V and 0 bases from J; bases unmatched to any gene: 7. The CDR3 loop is CASSSTGAFSGNTIYF. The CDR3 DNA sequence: TGTGCCAGCAGTAGCACAGGGGCTTTCTCTGGAAACACCATATATTTT.

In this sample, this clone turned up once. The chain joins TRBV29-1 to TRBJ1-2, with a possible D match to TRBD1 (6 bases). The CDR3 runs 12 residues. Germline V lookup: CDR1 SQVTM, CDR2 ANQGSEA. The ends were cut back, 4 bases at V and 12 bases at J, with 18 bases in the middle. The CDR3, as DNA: TGCAGCGTTGGAGAGGTTGGGACACATAACACCTTC. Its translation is CSVGEVGTHNTF.

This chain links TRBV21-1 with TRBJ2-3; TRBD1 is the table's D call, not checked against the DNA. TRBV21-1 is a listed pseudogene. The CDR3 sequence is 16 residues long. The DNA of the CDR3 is TGTGCCATCTCAGGGGGCGGGAGCGATTCCACAGATACGCAGTATTTT. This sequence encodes CAISGGGSDSTDTQYF.

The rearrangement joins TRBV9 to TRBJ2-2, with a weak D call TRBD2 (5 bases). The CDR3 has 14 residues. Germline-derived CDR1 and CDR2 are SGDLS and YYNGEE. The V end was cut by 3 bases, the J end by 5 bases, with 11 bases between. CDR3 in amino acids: CASSGSVWTGELFF. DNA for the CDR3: TGTGCCAGCAGCGGTAGCGTGTGGACCGGGGAGCTGTTTTTT.

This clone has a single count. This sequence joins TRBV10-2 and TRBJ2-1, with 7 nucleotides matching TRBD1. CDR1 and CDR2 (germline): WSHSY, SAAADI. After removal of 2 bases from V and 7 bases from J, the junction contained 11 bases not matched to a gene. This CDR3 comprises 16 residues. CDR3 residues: CASSEPDLTGSNEQFF. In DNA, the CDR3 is TGCGCCAGCAGTGAGCCGGACCTGACAGGGTCGAATGAGCAGTTCTTC.

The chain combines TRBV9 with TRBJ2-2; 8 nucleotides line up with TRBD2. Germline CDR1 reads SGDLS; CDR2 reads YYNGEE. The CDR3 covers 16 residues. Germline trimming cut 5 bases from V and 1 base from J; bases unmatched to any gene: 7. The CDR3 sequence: CASSRPGGLNTGELFF. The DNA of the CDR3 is TGTGCCAGCAGTAGACCGGGAGGGCTGAACACCGGGGAGCTGTTTTTT.

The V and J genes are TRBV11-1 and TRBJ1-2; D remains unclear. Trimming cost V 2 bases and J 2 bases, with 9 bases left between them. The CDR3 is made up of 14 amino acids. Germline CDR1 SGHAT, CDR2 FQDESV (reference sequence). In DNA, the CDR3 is TGTGCCAGCAGCTTAAAGCAGGCGAACTATGGCTACACCTTC. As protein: CASSLKQANYGYTF.

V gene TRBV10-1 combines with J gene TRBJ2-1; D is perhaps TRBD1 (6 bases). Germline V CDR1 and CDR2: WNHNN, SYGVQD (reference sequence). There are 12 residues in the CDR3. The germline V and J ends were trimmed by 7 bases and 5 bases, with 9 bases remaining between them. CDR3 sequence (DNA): TGCGCCAGCAAAGGGGGTGACAATGAGCAGTTCTTC. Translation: CASKGGDNEQFF.

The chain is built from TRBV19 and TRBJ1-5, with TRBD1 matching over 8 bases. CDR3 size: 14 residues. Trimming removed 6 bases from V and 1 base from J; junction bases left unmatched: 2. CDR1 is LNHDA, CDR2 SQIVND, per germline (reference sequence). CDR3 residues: CASRDRESNQPQHF. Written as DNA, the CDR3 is TGTGCCAGTAGGGACAGGGAAAGCAATCAGCCCCAGCATTTT. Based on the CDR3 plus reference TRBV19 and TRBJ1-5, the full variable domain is DGGITQSPKYLFRKEGQNVTLSCEQNLNHDAMYWYRQDPGQGLRLIYYSQIVNDFQKGDIAEGYSVSREKKESFPLTVTSAQKNPTAFYLCASRDRESNQPQHFGDGTRLSIL.

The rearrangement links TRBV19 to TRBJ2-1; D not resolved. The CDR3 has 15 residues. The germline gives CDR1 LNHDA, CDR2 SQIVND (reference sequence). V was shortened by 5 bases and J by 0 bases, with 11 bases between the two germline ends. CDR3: CASSSPVYSYNEQFF. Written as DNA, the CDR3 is TGTGCCAGTAGTTCACCAGTATACTCCTACAATGAGCAGTTCTTC. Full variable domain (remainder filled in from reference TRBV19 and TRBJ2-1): DGGITQSPKYLFRKEGQNVTLSCEQNLNHDAMYWYRQDPGQGLRLIYYSQIVNDFQKGDIAEGYSVSREKKESFPLTVTSAQKNPTAFYLCASSSPVYSYNEQFFGPGTRLTVL.

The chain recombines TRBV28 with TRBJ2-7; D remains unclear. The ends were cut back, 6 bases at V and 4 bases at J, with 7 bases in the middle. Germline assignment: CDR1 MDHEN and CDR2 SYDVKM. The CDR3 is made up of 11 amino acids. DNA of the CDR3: TGTGCCAGCAGCGGGTTTTACGAGCAGTACTTC. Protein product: CASSGFYEQYF. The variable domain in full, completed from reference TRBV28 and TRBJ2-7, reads DVKVTQSSRYLVKRTGEKVFLECVQDMDHENMFWYRQDPGLGLRLIYFSYDVKMKEKGDIPEGYSVSREKKERFSLILESASTNQTSMYLCASSGFYEQYFGPGTRLTVT.